This T cell receptor beta chain was observed in a study of a mutant IDH1 vaccine in newly diagnosed glioma. The protocol was immunoSEQ multiplex PCR, while the TCRdb copy is restricted to in-frame clones and leaves out a portion. The sample holds tens of thousands of clones, roughly 80% seen once. To note about this clone: Its antigen is still unknown.

Study-level findings and limits: Among top peripheral T cell clonotypes, changes seemed unrelated to pseudoprogression.

The CDR3 is 13 amino acids. CDR1 and CDR2 from the germline V gene are SGHRS and YFSETQ. V was cut by 0 bases and J by 6 bases, with 9 bases left in between. The time point is: week 23, last vaccination. Every vaccine dose comprised 300 ug of mutant IDH1 20-mer peptide plus topical imiquimod. The TCR originated in a man between 50 and 59 years old with glioma. Sequencing was performed on PBMCs, taken from a glioma patient whose treatment included an IDH1 peptide vaccine. This rearrangement joins TRBV5-1 to TRBJ1-1; a weak D match, TRBD1 (6 bases). In DNA form, the CDR3 reads TGCGCCAGCAGCTTGGCAGGGGCCCCTGAAGCTTTCTTT. This gives the protein CASSLAGAPEAFF.